Detailed here is one T cell receptor beta chain. This CDR3 has 10 amino acids. V lost 4 bases and J lost 14, with 11 bases in between. The authors' processing: Amplified reference gene primers provided the basis for estimating nucleated cell counts. Only in-frame clones appear in the TCRdb table, and some are missing; sequencing was by immunoSEQ multiplex PCR. V and J calls and clone size are as listed in that table; D and trimming were resolved from the DNA. The sample has approximately 440,000 clones; about 92% are singletons. This entry comes from a study of blood T cell repertoires in COVID-19. At the level of the study: Sources were T cells, B-cell-depleted T cells, or PBMCs; the material itself was cDNA or gDNA.

The study assigned cohorts using participant-reported clinical history. Donors of Cohort 3 who recovered were those that had two negative PCRs, clearance, or symptom resolution. The chain couples TRBV12-3 or TRBV12-4 to TRBJ1-2, with D tentatively TRBD1 (6 bases). The material sequenced was PBMCs or T cells enriched from blood (not recorded which). The origin of this receptor is a man between 18 and 29 years old who had recovered from COVID-19. The DNA for the CDR3 is TGTGCCAGCAGTTACCGGGACACTACCTTC. This sequence encodes CASSYRDTTF.